These T cell receptor beta chains were read from a single sample in a study of PD-1 blockade in classical Hodgkin lymphoma. Only in-frame clones appear in the TCRdb table, and some are missing; sequencing was by immunoSEQ multiplex PCR. The table has 23,000 or so clones, 72% seen once. This sample comprised peripheral blood mononuclear cells (PBMCs), obtained before the fourth cycle of nivolumab. The receptors shown here come from a human donor with classical Hodgkin lymphoma. The CDR3 runs from the conserved cysteine through the conserved F or W. D genes are given only for firm matches. Size values are once, few and many counts, or a class for expanded clones, and some rows have none.

D gene	V gene	clone size	J gene	CDR3 protein	CDR3 DNA
.	TRBV5-1	once	TRBJ2-5	CASSLGTDSDGGETQYF	TGCGCCAGCAGCTTGGGCACGGACAGTGACGGGGGAGAGACCCAGTACTTC
.	TRBV7-9	.	TRBJ1-4	CASSPTMLQPGQENEKLFF	TGTGCCAGCAGCCCAACAATGTTACAACCGGGACAAGAGAATGAAAAACTGTTTTTT
.	TRBV7-2	.	TRBJ2-4	CASSREGGVAKNIQYF	TGTGCCAGCAGCCGTGAGGGGGGGGTAGCCAAAAACATTCAGTACTTC
.	TRBV5-1	.	TRBJ1-1	CASSPGQPNTEAFF	TGCGCCAGCAGCCCCGGACAGCCGAACACTGAAGCTTTCTTT
TRBD1	TRBV6-5	.	TRBJ2-3	CASSPDREDTQYF	TGTGCCAGCAGTCCGGACAGGGAAGATACGCAGTATTTT
TRBD1	TRBV5-1	.	TRBJ1-6	CASSIDRGNSPLHF	TGCGCCAGCAGCATCGACAGGGGTAATTCACCCCTCCACTTT
TRBD2	TRBV9	few	TRBJ2-5	CASSWTSGGGETQYF	TGTGCCAGCAGCTGGACTAGCGGGGGAGGGGAGACCCAGTACTTC
.	TRBV5-1	.	TRBJ2-5	CASSLAGKETQYF	TGCGCCAGCAGCTTGGCGGGTAAAGAGACCCAGTACTTC
TRBD2	TRBV7-2	.	TRBJ2-7	CASRPRAGSYEQYF	TGTGCCAGCAGGCCTCGAGCGGGGTCCTACGAGCAGTACTTC
TRBD2	TRBV2	.	TRBJ2-2	CASSDRGGEYGELFF	TGTGCCAGCAGTGATCGCGGGGGAGAGTATGGGGAGCTGTTTTTT
TRBD2	TRBV11-2	.	TRBJ2-7	CASSSNPRVGGGASEQYF	TGTGCCAGCAGCTCAAATCCGCGCGTAGGCGGGGGGGCTAGCGAGCAGTACTTC
TRBD1	TRBV6-6	.	TRBJ1-5	CASSAGGPNQPQHF	TGTGCCAGCAGCGCAGGGGGTCCTAATCAGCCCCAGCATTTT
TRBD2	TRBV4-1	few	TRBJ2-3	CASSQEGLAGGLSTDTQYF	TGCGCCAGCAGCCAAGAGGGACTAGCGGGGGGGCTAAGCACAGATACGCAGTATTTT